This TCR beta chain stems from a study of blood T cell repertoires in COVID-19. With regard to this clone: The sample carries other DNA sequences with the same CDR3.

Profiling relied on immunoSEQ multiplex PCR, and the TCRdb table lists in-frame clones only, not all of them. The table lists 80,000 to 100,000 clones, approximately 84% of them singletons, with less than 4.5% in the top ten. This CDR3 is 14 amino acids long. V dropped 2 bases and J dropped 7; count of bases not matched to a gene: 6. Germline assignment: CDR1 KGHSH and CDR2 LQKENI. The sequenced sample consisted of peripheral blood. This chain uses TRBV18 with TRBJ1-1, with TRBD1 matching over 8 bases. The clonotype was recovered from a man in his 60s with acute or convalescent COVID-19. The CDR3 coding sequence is TGTGCCAGCTCACCAGGCCAGGGGGCCTATGAAGCTTTCTTT. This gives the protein CASSPGQGAYEAFF.